The 22 T cell receptor beta chains reported below all come from one sample, sequenced in a study of blood T cell repertoires in COVID-19. Generated by immunoSEQ multiplex PCR, the TCRdb table keeps only in-frame clones and is missing some. The table lists over 200,000 clones, 80% to 90% of them singletons. The source material was PBMCs or T cells enriched from blood (not recorded which). The receptor set was obtained from a woman aged 50 to 60 who had recovered from COVID-19.

This rearrangement joins TRBV5-1 to TRBJ1-1, with D possibly TRBD1 on 5 matching bases. Germline-derived CDR1 and CDR2 are SGHRS and YFSETQ. This CDR3 has 16 amino acids. Trimming took off 1 base at V and 5 bases at J, with 18 bases between the two ends. The CDR3: CASSLTGVVSKTEAFF. CDR3 bases: TGCGCCAGCAGCTTGACGGGGGTGGTAAGTAAAACTGAAGCTTTCTTT.

This chain joins TRBV21-1 and TRBJ1-3; TRBD1 reflects the table's D call only, with no check against the DNA. TRBV21-1 is given as a pseudogene. This CDR3 has 16 amino acids. CDR3 loop: CASSKGQGDSGNTIYF. Here the CDR3 DNA reads TGTGCCAGCAGCAAAGGACAGGGGGACTCTGGAAACACCATATATTTT.

The V call is TRBV19, the J call TRBJ1-5; D is uncertain. The CDR3 totals 14 residues. V was cut by 5 bases and J by 6 bases, with 14 bases left in between. Germline CDR1 LNHDA, CDR2 SQIVND (reference sequence). CDR3 residues: CASSSGFGVQPQHF. The CDR3 bases are TGTGCCAGTAGTTCGGGTTTTGGTGTTCAGCCCCAGCATTTT.

Worth noting for this clone: The junction does not match germline at one end; this may be a read error. V is TRBV7-6 and J is TRBJ2-1, with a possible D match to TRBD2 (5 bases). Germline V CDR1 and CDR2: SGHVS, FNYEAQ. This CDR3 has 15 amino acids. The CDR3 DNA reads as TGTGCCAGCAGCTTAGAATTCCCTGACTACACCCAGGCGGTCTTC. Encoded protein: CASSLEFPDYTQAVF.

This rearrangement joins TRBV2 to TRBJ2-1; perhaps TRBD1 as D (6 bases). Trimming pared 4 bases from V and 0 bases from J, leaving 10 bases between. This CDR3 is 15 amino acids long. Per the germline V gene, CDR1 is SNHLY and CDR2 is FYNNEI. The CDR3 DNA is TGTGCCAGCAGTGCTTTCAGGGGCTCCTACAATGAGCAGTTCTTC. It codes for CASSAFRGSYNEQFF.

This clone was seen only once. The chain links TRBV28 to TRBJ1-5; the D gene is possibly TRBD1 (6 bases). Deletions cut 6 bases from V and 2 bases from J, with 17 bases between. CDR1 is MDHEN and CDR2 is SYDVKM in the germline V gene. The length of the CDR3 is 16 residues. The CDR3 nucleotides are TGTGCCAGCAGCCAATACAGGGAAGGCGGCAATCAGCCCCAGCATTTT. This translates into CASSQYREGGNQPQHF.

This clone was recorded only once. V gene TRBV7-2 combines with J gene TRBJ1-5, with D perhaps matching TRBD1 (6 bases). The CDR3 has 16 residues. Deletions cut 2 bases from V and 2 bases from J, with 13 bases between. Germline lookup yields CDR1 SGHTA and CDR2 FQGNSA. CDR3 amino acids: CASSLKQGRGNQPQHF. The CDR3 nucleotides are TGTGCCAGCAGCTTAAAACAGGGTAGGGGCAATCAGCCCCAGCATTTT.

In its sample, this clone was seen once. The rearrangement links TRBV30 to TRBJ2-7; 11 nucleotides match TRBD2. The CDR3 runs 16 residues. The germline CDR1 and CDR2 sequences are GTSNPN and SVGIG (reference sequence). V gave up 1 base and J gave up 4 bases; unmatched junction bases: 9. As DNA, the CDR3 is TGTGCCTGGAGTGGTCCACCTAGCGGGAGGATATACGAGCAGTACTTC. Amino acid sequence: CAWSGPPSGRIYEQYF.

V gene TRBV10-1 combines with J gene TRBJ2-2; 12 nucleotides align to TRBD1. This CDR3 contains 17 residues. The J segment lost 6 bases and the V segment lost 0 bases, leaving 5 bases of the junction unmatched. CDR1 is WNHNN and CDR2 is SYGVQD in the germline V gene (reference sequence). The CDR3 DNA sequence: TGCGCCAGCAGTGAGTCCGTGGGGACAGGGGGCTCCGGGGAGCTGTTTTTT. It specifies CASSESVGTGGSGELFF.

This chain links TRBV29-1 with TRBJ1-1; TRBD1 might be the D (5 bases). Trimming took 4 bases from V and 5 from J, leaving 14 bases between them. The CDR3 covers 13 residues. The germline gives CDR1 SQVTM, CDR2 ANQGSEA. DNA for the CDR3: TGCAGCGTTGGGGCCGCCCGGGGGACTGAAGCTTTCTTT. Translating it yields CSVGAARGTEAFF.

This chain uses TRBV3-1 (or the pseudogene TRBV3-2) with TRBJ1-1; D is perhaps TRBD1 (5 bases). The germline V gene has CDR1 LGHDT and CDR2 YNNKEL (reference sequence). CDR3 length: 14 residues. Trimming left V 6 bases short and J 6 bases short, with 17 bases between. The CDR3 here is CASRRTRGISEAFF. Written as DNA, the CDR3 is TGTGCCAGCAGGCGGACACGTGGGATCTCTGAAGCTTTCTTT.

The J gene is TRBJ1-5, the V gene TRBV24-1; possibly TRBD1 for D (6 bases). The length of the CDR3 is 12 residues. Trimming took 6 bases from V and 11 from J, leaving 13 bases between them. CDR1 and CDR2 from the germline V gene are KGHDR and SFDVKD. Here the CDR3 DNA reads TGTGCCACCAGTAGGAGGGGGGGGGCCCAGCATTTT. As protein: CATSRRGGAQHF.

Of note for this clone: In the same sample, other DNA sequences code for this CDR3. The V gene is TRBV9, the J gene TRBJ1-1, with D possibly being TRBD1 (6 bases). Germline loops: CDR1 SGDLS, CDR2 YYNGEE. The CDR3 has 14 amino acids. The V end lost 2 bases, the J end lost 0 bases, and 8 bases lay between the germline ends. CDR3 DNA sequence: TGTGCCAGCAGCGTGGCAGGGGTGAACACTGAAGCTTTCTTT. Protein sequence: CASSVAGVNTEAFF.

The gene calls are TRBV7-9 and TRBJ2-7; D might be TRBD2 (6 bases). Germline V gives CDR1 SEHNR, CDR2 FQNEAQ (reference sequence). Trimming left V 0 bases short and J 7 bases short, with 16 bases between. This CDR3 is built from 15 residues. The CDR3 reads CASSLAEGRVREQYF. The CDR3 nucleotides are TGTGCCAGCAGCTTAGCGGAGGGAAGGGTCCGAGAGCAGTACTTC.

This sequence joins TRBV7-6 and TRBJ1-5, with D hard to call. The V end was cut by 3 bases, the J end by 3 bases, with 6 bases between. The V gene's germline CDR1 is SGHVS and CDR2 FNYEAQ. This CDR3 contains 13 residues. The CDR3 DNA reads as TGTGCCAGCAGCTTGACATTCAATCAGCCCCAGCATTTT. It is translated as CASSLTFNQPQHF.

This chain uses TRBV9 with TRBJ2-1; maybe TRBD1 (5 bases). Germline values: CDR1 SGDLS, CDR2 YYNGEE. V shed 4 bases and J shed 8 bases, with 13 bases lying between them. This CDR3 region has 13 residues. CDR3 DNA: TGTGCCAGCAGCCGCAGGGTAGTGGATGAGCAGTTCTTC. Its translation is CASSRRVVDEQFF. Based on the CDR3 plus reference TRBV9 and TRBJ2-1, the full variable domain is DSGVTQTPKHLITATGQRVTLRCSPRSGDLSVYWYQQSLDQGLQFLIQYYNGEERAKGNILERFSAQQFPDLHSELNLSSLELGDSALYFCASSRRVVDEQFFGPGTRLTVL.

The chain links TRBV30 to TRBJ1-3; D ambiguous. The CDR3 has 12 residues. Germline V gene sequence: CDR1 GTSNPN, CDR2 SVGIG (reference sequence). V lost 4 bases and J 3 bases, leaving 7 bases between the germline ends. In DNA form, the CDR3 reads TGTGCCTGGACGGAGGGTGGAAACACCATATATTTT. It translates to CAWTEGGNTIYF.

The chain's CDR3 is CASSLAVAGYNEQFF. The CDR3 DNA reads as TGTGCCAGCAGCTTAGCGGTAGCGGGGTACAATGAGCAGTTCTTC. The rearrangement links TRBV11-1 to TRBJ2-1; 8 bases are shared with TRBD2. The germline V gene has CDR1 SGHAT and CDR2 FQDESV (reference sequence). Unmatched junction bases numbered 2, after V lost 0 bases and J lost 4 bases. This CDR3 region has 15 residues.

This clone came up a few times. CDR3 region: CASSFLTGNHQPQHF. DNA for the CDR3: TGTGCCAGCAGTTTTTTAACAGGGAATCATCAGCCCCAGCATTTT. The rearrangement joins TRBV28 to TRBJ1-5, with D possibly TRBD1 on 6 matching bases. Trimming took 3 bases from V and 5 from J, leaving 14 bases between them. The CDR3 has 15 residues. CDR1 and CDR2 (germline): MDHEN, SYDVKM.

V is TRBV28 and J is TRBJ1-1; possibly TRBD1 for D (6 bases). V shed 3 bases and J shed 3 bases, with 11 bases lying between them. The germline V gene has CDR1 MDHEN and CDR2 SYDVKM. CDR3 length equals 14 residues. CDR3 protein: CASSFLQGYTEAFF. The DNA of the CDR3 is TGTGCCAGCAGTTTCTTACAGGGTTACACTGAAGCTTTCTTT.

The chain recombines TRBV6-4 with TRBJ1-1, with TRBD1 matching over 7 bases. J lost 2 bases, V lost 6 bases, and 9 bases had no gene match. CDR1 is MRHNA and CDR2 is SNTAGT in the germline V gene. This CDR3 has 15 amino acids. CDR3 nucleotides: TGTGCCAGCAGACCAGAAGGGGGCATCAACACTGAAGCTTTCTTT. It translates to CASRPEGGINTEAFF.

The chain joins TRBV3-1 (or the pseudogene TRBV3-2) to TRBJ2-7, with D perhaps TRBD1 (6 bases). V was cut by 1 base and J by 6 bases, with 13 bases left in between. There are 14 residues in the CDR3. Germline values: CDR1 LGHDT, CDR2 YNNKEL (reference sequence). CDR3 protein: CASSQVQGRAEQYF. CDR3 nucleotide sequence: TGTGCCAGCAGCCAAGTACAGGGAAGAGCCGAGCAGTACTTC.